This entry lists 13 T cell receptor beta chains sequenced from one sample in a study of post-analysis software for immune sequencing data. These receptors' antigens are unknown. Study conclusions and caveats: Patients had higher frequencies than controls of about 5 TRBV segments, including TRBV5-6, TRBV5-1 and TRBV20-1.

cDNA libraries of TCR beta carried unique molecular identifiers. TCRdb re-called the PCR reads through MiXCR, storing one row per CDR3 protein. This table has 800,000 to 950,000 distinct CDR3 sequences, about 53% appearing once. The sequenced sample consisted of blood. The origin of the receptors is a girl between 5 and 17 years old with multiple sclerosis.

V is TRBV12-3 or TRBV12-4 and J is TRBJ1-2; D gene unclear. V dropped 4 bases and J dropped 9 bases, with 9 bases sitting between them. CDR3 size: 11 residues. CDR3 DNA sequence: TGTGCCAGCAGTTCCTTTATAAGCTACACCTTC. This encodes CASSSFISYTF.

V and J are TRBV5-1 and TRBJ2-2; tentative D call: TRBD2 (5 bases). CDR3 length: 14 amino acids. CDR1 SGHRS and CDR2 YFSETQ come from the germline V gene. V was pared by 2 bases and J by 4 bases, with 9 bases between. CDR3 sequence (DNA): TGCGCCAGCAGCTTCGCAGAGGGCACCGGGGAGCTGTTTTTT. This codes for CASSFAEGTGELFF.

This sequence joins TRBV29-1 and TRBJ1-2, with a possible D match to TRBD1 (6 bases). Trimming shortened V by 7 bases and J by 4 bases, and 16 bases separated the two germline ends. The CDR3 has 13 residues. Germline lookup yields CDR1 SQVTM and CDR2 ANQGSEA. CDR3 sequence reads: CSAGQPFSYGYTF. In DNA, the CDR3 is TGCAGCGCGGGACAACCCTTTAGCTATGGCTACACCTTC.

The chain employs TRBV12-3 or TRBV12-4 and TRBJ1-5; D not certain. Between the trimmed V and J ends, which lost 1 base and 3 bases, there was a span of 7 bases. This CDR3 comprises 14 residues. The DNA for the CDR3 is TGTGCCAGCAGTTTAGATCTGCACAATCAGCCCCAGCATTTT. Its translation is CASSLDLHNQPQHF.

This clonotype was seen a few times. The gene calls are TRBV20-1 and TRBJ2-1; the D gene could be TRBD1 or TRBD2 (6 bases each). The germline V and J ends were trimmed by 2 bases and 9 bases, with 23 bases remaining between them. The CDR3 loop spans 16 amino acids. CDR1 is DFQATT, CDR2 SNEGSKA, per germline (reference sequence). CDR3 protein: CSARKAGGGLVSEQFF. CDR3 coding DNA: TGCAGTGCTAGAAAAGCTGGAGGGGGGCTCGTTAGTGAGCAGTTCTTC.

In this sample, this clonotype turned up many times. CDR3 sequence: CASSGTPGASDTQYF. CDR3 coding DNA: TGTGCCAGCAGTGGTACCCCGGGGGCGTCAGATACGCAGTATTTT. The genes are TRBV6-4 and TRBJ2-3; D is perhaps TRBD1 or TRBD2 (6 bases each). Germline CDR1 is MRHNA and CDR2 is SNTAGT. This CDR3 has 15 residues. The ends were cut back, 4 bases at V and 4 bases at J, with 15 bases in the middle.

The chain is built from TRBV28 and TRBJ1-2; tentative D call: TRBD1 (5 bases). V was clipped by 5 bases and J by 6 bases, with 16 bases between them. The CDR3 contains 14 residues. CDR1 and CDR2 from the germline V gene are MDHEN and SYDVKM. The CDR3 DNA reads TGTGCCAGCAGTCCGCGGTCCGGGGGGAATGGCTACACCTTC. Its translation: CASSPRSGGNGYTF.

The CDR3 protein is CASSLDGPVGVDTQYF. CDR3 DNA sequence: TGCGCCAGCAGCTTGGATGGGCCCGTAGGGGTAGATACGCAGTATTTT. The gene calls are TRBV5-1 and TRBJ2-3; possibly TRBD1 for D (5 bases). V shed 0 bases and J shed 5 bases, with 16 bases lying between them. This CDR3 is built from 16 residues. Germline CDR1 is SGHRS and CDR2 is YFSETQ.

The gene calls are TRBV29-1 and TRBJ1-2; D may be TRBD1 (6 bases). The ends were cut back, 5 bases at V and 4 bases at J, with 11 bases in the middle. The germline V gene encodes CDR1 SQVTM and CDR2 ANQGSEA. The CDR3 extends over 12 amino acids. Here the CDR3 reads CSVQQGSYGYTF. Here the CDR3 DNA reads TGCAGCGTTCAACAGGGTAGCTATGGCTACACCTTC. Looking up the rest from reference TRBV29-1 and TRBJ1-2 gives the full variable domain: SAVISQKPSRDICQRGTSLTIQCQVDSQVTMMFWYRQQPGQSLTLIATANQGSEATYESGFVIDKFPISRPNLTFSTLTVSNMSPEDSSIYLCSVQQGSYGYTFGSGTRLTVV.

V gene TRBV5-1 combines with J gene TRBJ2-7; 10 bases align to TRBD1. Trimming removed 4 bases from V and 4 bases from J; junction bases left unmatched: 8. Germline CDR1 SGHRS, CDR2 YFSETQ. This CDR3 spans 15 amino acids. DNA for the CDR3: TGCGCCAGCAGCGCCAGCGGGACAGGGGCGTACGAGCAGTACTTC. Translated: CASSASGTGAYEQYF.

V and J are TRBV20-1 and TRBJ2-7; no firm D call. Near its end, the DNA agrees better with TRBJ2-5, so the J call may be wrong. Germline-derived CDR1 and CDR2 are DFQATT and SNEGSKA (reference sequence). The length of the CDR3 is 12 residues. CDR3 nucleotide sequence: TGCAGTGCTAGCTCTAGTGGTGAGACCCAGTACTTC. Amino acid sequence: CSASSSGETQYF.

The chain's CDR3 is CASSAYGGGVYGQYF. The DNA of the CDR3 is TGTGCCAGCAGCGCGTATGGGGGCGGGGTTTACGGGCAGTACTTC. V usage is TRBV7-2 and J usage is TRBJ2-5; D tentatively reads TRBD1 or TRBD2 (6 bases each). The CDR3 has 15 amino acids. Trimming cost V 5 bases and J 11 bases, with 24 bases left between them. CDR1 and CDR2 from the germline V gene are SGHTA and FQGNSA.

The rearrangement uses TRBV12-3 or TRBV12-4 and TRBJ2-5, with 11 positions matching TRBD2. The trim removed 6 bases at V and 5 bases at J, leaving 23 bases unmatched. The CDR3 runs 20 residues. In nucleotides, the CDR3 is TGTGCCAGCAGCCCCACCCCCTTCCCCTTTAGCGGGGGGGCCGGTGAGACCCAGTACTTC. This encodes CASSPTPFPFSGGAGETQYF.